This T cell receptor beta chain appears in the sequencing data of a study of blood T cells in healthy people across ages. Findings and limits, study-wide: Lack of knowledge of donor CMV status possibly confounded expanded clonotype changes. Naive T cell percentage strongly correlated with TCR beta diversity.

Then a second PCR, running roughly 6 to 11 cycles, was carried out with a sample-barcoded 5' primer and a J-beta primer mix. MiXCR was run by TCRdb on the 5' RACE reads, yielding one entry per CDR3 protein. The table records hundreds of thousands of distinct CDR3 sequences, 62% of them present only once. As for this clonotype: Its antigen is still unknown.

This receptor was obtained from a man aged 30 to 39 in good health. Sequenced material: blood.

The CDR3 here is CAIRRTGYEQYF. The CDR3 DNA reads as TGTGCCATCAGACGGACAGGTTACGAGCAGTACTTC. V gene TRBV10-3 combines with J gene TRBJ2-7, with 7 bases aligning to TRBD1. CDR3 length: 12 amino acids. CDR1 is ENHRY and CDR2 is SYGVKD in the germline V gene. V trimming: 6 bases; J trimming: 4 bases; junction bases outside the gene matches: 3.